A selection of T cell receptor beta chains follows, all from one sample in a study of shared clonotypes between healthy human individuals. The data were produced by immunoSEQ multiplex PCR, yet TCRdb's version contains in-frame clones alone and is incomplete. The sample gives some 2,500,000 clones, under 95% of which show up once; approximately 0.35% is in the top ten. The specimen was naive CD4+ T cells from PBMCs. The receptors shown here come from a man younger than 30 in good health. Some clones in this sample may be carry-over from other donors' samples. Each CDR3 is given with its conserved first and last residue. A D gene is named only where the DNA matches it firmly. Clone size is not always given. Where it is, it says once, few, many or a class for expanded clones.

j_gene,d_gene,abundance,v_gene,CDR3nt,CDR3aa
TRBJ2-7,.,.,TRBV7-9,TGTGCCAGCAGCTCCCGGGGCCTCGAGCAGTACTTC,CASSSRGLEQYF
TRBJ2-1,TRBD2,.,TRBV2,TGTGCCAGCAGAGGGGGGACTAGCGTTGAGCAGTTCTTC,CASRGGTSVEQFF
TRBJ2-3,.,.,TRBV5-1,TGCGCCAGCAGCTTGGACGTGGCCCGTCTCCCGTATTTT,CASSLDVARLPYF
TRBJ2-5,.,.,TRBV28,TGTGCCAGCAGTTTATTTACAGCCCCAGGTGAGGCCCAGTACTTC,CASSLFTAPGEAQYF
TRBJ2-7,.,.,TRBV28,TGTGCCAGCAGTTTCCAAGGGGTGGGGCCCTCGGGCTTC,CASSFQGVGPSGF
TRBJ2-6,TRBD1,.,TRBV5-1,TGCGCCAGCAGCTGGGACAGGGCGCCTGGGGCCAACGTCCTGACTTTC,CASSWDRAPGANVLTF
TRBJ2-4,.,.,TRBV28,TGTGCCAGCAAGCCAGGCGAAAACATTCAGTACTTC,CASKPGENIQYF
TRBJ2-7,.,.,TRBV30,TGTGCCTGGAGTGTGTCCGGGACTGGCGAGCAGTACTTC,CAWSVSGTGEQYF
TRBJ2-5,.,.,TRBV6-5,TGTGCCAGCAGTTTCACAGGGAGCGGAGAGACCCAGTACTTC,CASSFTGSGETQYF
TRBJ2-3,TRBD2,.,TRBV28,TGTGCCAGCAGTCTCGGACTAGCGGGAGTAACGCAGTATTTT,CASSLGLAGVTQYF
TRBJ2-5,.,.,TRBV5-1,TGCGCCAGCAGCTTTCAGTTCGTGGAGACCCAGTACTTC,CASSFQFVETQYF
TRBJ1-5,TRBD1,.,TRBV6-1,TGTGCCGGGTCAGACAGGGGCCGCAATCAGCCCCAGCATTTT,CAGSDRGRNQPQHF
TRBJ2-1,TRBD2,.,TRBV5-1,TGCGCCAGCAGCTTGAGTCCGGGACTAAAGTACAATGAGCAGTTCTTC,CASSLSPGLKYNEQFF
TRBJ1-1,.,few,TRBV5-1,TGCGCCAGCAGCGTAGGACAGAATGAAGCTTTCTTT,CASSVGQNEAFF
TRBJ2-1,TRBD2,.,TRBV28,TGTGCCAGCCTCCCTCTAGCGGGAGGTCCCTACAATGAGCAGTTCTTC,CASLPLAGGPYNEQFF
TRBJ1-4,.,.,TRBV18,TGTGCCAGCTCACACCGGGACGGGAATGAAAAACTGTTTTTT,CASSHRDGNEKLFF
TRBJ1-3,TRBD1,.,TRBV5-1,TGCGCCAGCAGTCCAACCCCTACAGGGGTCTCGCTCGGAAACACCATATATTTT,CASSPTPTGVSLGNTIYF
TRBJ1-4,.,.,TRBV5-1,TGCGCCAGCAGCGCTAGGAGTTACGGGTCTAGGGGTGAAAAACTGTTTTTT,CASSARSYGSRGEKLFF
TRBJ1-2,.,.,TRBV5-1,TGCGCCAGCAGCTTGATGGGGGCTCCTAACTATGGCTACACCTTC,CASSLMGAPNYGYTF
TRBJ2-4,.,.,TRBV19,TGTGCCAGTAGTATGAACGCAGCCATAGCCAAAAACATTCAGTACTTC,CASSMNAAIAKNIQYF
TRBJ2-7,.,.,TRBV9,TGTGCCAGCAGCGTAGGAAGTCGAACATACGAGCAGTACTTC,CASSVGSRTYEQYF
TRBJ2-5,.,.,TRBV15,TGTGCCACCAGCCCGAGGAGGGGAGAGACCCAGTACTTC,CATSPRRGETQYF
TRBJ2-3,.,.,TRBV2,TGTGCCAGCAGTGAAGCGCTCGAGCGGTCCACAGATACGCAGTATTTT,CASSEALERSTDTQYF
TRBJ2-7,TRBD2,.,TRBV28,TGTGCCAGCAGCCCATTCGGACTAGCGGGAGTGGTGGAGTACGAGCAGTACTTC,CASSPFGLAGVVEYEQYF
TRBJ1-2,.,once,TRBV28,TGTGCCAGCAGTGGGGGTCGGGACCTCTATGGCTACACCTTC,CASSGGRDLYGYTF
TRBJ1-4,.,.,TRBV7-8,TGTGCCAGCAGCTCCCAAAATGAAAAACTGTTTTTT,CASSSQNEKLFF
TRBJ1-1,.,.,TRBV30,TGTGCCTGGAGTGTAGGGAACACTGAAGCTTTCTTT,CAWSVGNTEAFF
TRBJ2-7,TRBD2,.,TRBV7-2,TGTGCCAGCAGCACCAGGTCCGGCGGGAGGGGCTTTTCCTACGAGCAGTACTTC,CASSTRSGGRGFSYEQYF
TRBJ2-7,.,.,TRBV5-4,TGTGCCAGCAGCTTGGGTCAGGGAGACTACGAGCAGTACTTC,CASSLGQGDYEQYF
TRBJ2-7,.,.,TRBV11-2,TGTGCCAGCAGCGGGGGACTGCGGGGATACGAGCAGTACTTC,CASSGGLRGYEQYF
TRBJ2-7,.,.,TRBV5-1,TGCGCCAGCAGCCTTGTAGACGGGAGCTCCTACGAGCAGTACTTC,CASSLVDGSSYEQYF